This TCR beta chain was observed in a study of T cells after yellow fever vaccination (dated by TCRdb to about 2019). Study-level background: The SMART-Seq v4 Ultra Low Input RNA kit was used to prepare libraries from fractions with low cell numbers. Bulk TCR alpha and beta repertoires were sequenced longitudinally to track T-cell clones before and after primary and booster YFV17D yellow fever vaccination. The cohort comprised two healthy male donors, one aged 18 to 30 and one aged 30 to 40 years. Blood was collected at multiple timepoints before and after primary and secondary immunization, and bulk PBMC replicates and cell subsets were isolated. Here is what the overall study found, with its caveats: Because abundant contaminating clonotypes from the bulk population could be contained in FACS-sorted repertoires, computational filtering was required. After the booster, most clones that had expanded after primary vaccination were detected again (around 97% of CD4 and more than 85% of CD8), suggesting broad maintenance of memory. The secondary T-cell response was weaker than the primary response but faster, peaking on day 5 instead of day 15. Because only a couple of donors were included in the study, the extent to which the findings can be generalized is limited. A small fraction of clonotypes showed up in both the CD4 and CD8 compartments, probably as a result of convergent recombination.

The instrument was an Illumina NovaSeq 6000. Synthesis of TCR cDNA relied on 5'RACE template switching, a step that introduced a universal primer site along with unique molecular identifiers. Priming of cDNA synthesis was performed from both the TCR alpha and TCR beta constant segments. Library amplification used two PCR steps, and the second PCR step added sample barcodes and sequencing adapters. Sequencing of libraries was done on Illumina HiSeq 2500 (2x100 bp) or NovaSeq (2x150 bp). Under the source paper's analysis protocol: MIGEC handled demultiplexing of reads and collapsing into UMI consensus sequences, while MiXCR performed V(D)J alignment. Vaccine-responding clonotypes were defined with edgeR using replicate PBMC samples, requiring FDR below 0.01 and a log2 fold change above 5 up to day 15. CD4 or CD8 identity was assigned to each bulk clonotype according to whether the clonotype was present at higher abundance in the sequenced CD4 repertoire or the sequenced CD8 repertoire. TCRdb applied fastp at Q25 and MiXCR to the public reads, then kept only in-frame beta chains. CDR3 protein duplicates are merged, each entry listing the most common genes and DNA. V and J calls and clone size were set by TCRdb, not the authors. The sample table records hundreds of thousands of distinct CDR3 sequences; around 5.2% of these occur just once. Less than 3.5% of the sample belongs to the ten largest clones.

This specimen's treatment or condition label, per the study, means: live attenuated yellow fever vaccine strain. PBMCs were isolated from peripheral blood using a standard Ficoll-Paque protocol. Dynabeads CD4 and CD8 positive selection kits were used to isolate CD4 and CD8 T-cell fractions. TriZol was used to extract RNA from bulk PBMCs, CD4 and CD8 fractions, and dextramer-positive and dextramer-negative fractions. From the germline V gene (reference sequence), CDR1 is LGHDT and CDR2 is YNNKEL. The CDR3 runs 14 residues from the cysteine to the phenylalanine. Only the CDR3 DNA stays, 42 bases, in frame from base 1. V and J lose 0 bases and 15 bases, and a span of 18 bases separates them. This clonotype showed up just a few times. Its antigen is still unknown. No clone much larger than this one lies a single base away; base qualities are absent.

The rearrangement combines TRBV3-1 with TRBJ2-1, and TRBD2 may be the D gene, going by 6 matching bases. Sequencing used CD4+ T cells sorted from PBMCs, obtained on the day of the yellow fever booster vaccination. The receptor was isolated from a man aged 18 to 35 who received the YFV17D yellow fever vaccine. The sequenced DNA: TGTGCCAGCAGCCAAGACGGCTTGGACTACCAGTCGTTCTTC. It translates as CASSQDGLDYQSFF.